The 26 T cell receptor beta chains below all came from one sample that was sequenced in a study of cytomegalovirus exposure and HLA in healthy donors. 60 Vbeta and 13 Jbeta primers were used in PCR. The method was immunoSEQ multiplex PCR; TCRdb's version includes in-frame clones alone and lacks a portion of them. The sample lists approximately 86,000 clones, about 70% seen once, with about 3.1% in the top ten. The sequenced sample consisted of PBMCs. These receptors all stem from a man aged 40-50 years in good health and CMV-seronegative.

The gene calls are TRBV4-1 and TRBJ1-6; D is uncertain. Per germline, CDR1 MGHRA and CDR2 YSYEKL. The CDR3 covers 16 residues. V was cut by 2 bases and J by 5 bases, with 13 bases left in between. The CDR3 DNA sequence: TGCGCCAGCAGCCAACGACTAGGGCTAAATAATTCACCCCTCCACTTT. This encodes CASSQRLGLNNSPLHF.

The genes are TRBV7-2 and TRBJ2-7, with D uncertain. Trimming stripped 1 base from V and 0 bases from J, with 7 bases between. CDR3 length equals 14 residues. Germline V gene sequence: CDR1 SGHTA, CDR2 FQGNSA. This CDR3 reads CASSLVESSYEQYF. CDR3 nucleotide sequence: TGTGCCAGCAGCTTAGTGGAGAGCTCCTACGAGCAGTACTTC.

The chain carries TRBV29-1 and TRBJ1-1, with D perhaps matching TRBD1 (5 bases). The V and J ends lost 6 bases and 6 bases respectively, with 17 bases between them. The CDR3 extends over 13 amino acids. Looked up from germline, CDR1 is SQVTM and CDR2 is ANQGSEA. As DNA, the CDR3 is TGCAGCGTGACCGGGACTCTCACCCCTGAAGCTTTCTTT. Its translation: CSVTGTLTPEAFF.

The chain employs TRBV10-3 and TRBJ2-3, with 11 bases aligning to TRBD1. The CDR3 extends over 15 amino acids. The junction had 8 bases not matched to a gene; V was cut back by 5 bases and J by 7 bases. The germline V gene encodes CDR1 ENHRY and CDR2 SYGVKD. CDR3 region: CAISLGQGAENTQYF. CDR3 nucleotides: TGTGCCATCAGTCTTGGACAGGGGGCTGAAAATACGCAGTATTTT.

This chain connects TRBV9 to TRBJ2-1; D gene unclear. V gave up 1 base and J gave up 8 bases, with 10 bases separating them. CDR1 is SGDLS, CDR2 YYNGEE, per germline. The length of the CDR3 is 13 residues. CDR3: CASSVSAMDEQFF. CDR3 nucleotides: TGTGCCAGCAGCGTAAGCGCCATGGATGAGCAGTTCTTC.

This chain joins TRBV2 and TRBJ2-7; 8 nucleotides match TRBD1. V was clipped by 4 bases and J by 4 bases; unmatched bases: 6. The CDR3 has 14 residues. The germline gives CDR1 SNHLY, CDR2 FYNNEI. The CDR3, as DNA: TGTGCCAGCAGTGCGGGACAGGAGCTATACGAGCAGTACTTC. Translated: CASSAGQELYEQYF. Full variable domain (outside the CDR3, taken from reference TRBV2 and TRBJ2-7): EPEVTQTPSHQVTQMGQEVILRCVPISNHLYFYWYRQILGQKVEFLVSFYNNEISEKSEIFDDQFSVERPDGSNFTLKIRSTKLEDSAMYFCASSAGQELYEQYFGPGTRLTVT.

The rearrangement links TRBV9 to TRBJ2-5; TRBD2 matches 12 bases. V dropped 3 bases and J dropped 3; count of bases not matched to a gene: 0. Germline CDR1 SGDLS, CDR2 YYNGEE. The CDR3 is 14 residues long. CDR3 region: CASSGLAGEETQYF. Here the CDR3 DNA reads TGTGCCAGCAGCGGACTAGCGGGGGAAGAGACCCAGTACTTC.

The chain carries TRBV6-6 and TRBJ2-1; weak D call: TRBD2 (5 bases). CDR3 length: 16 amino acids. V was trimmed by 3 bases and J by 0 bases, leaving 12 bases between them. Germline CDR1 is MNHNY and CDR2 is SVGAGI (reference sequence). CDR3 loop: CASSYSAASSYNEQFF. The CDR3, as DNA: TGTGCCAGCAGTTATTCAGCGGCAAGCTCCTACAATGAGCAGTTCTTC.

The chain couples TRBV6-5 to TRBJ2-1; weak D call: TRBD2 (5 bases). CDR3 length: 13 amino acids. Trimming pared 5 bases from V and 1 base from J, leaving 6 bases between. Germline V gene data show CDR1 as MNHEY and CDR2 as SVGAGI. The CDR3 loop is CASSSGSYNEQFF. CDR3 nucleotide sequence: TGTGCCAGCAGTAGCGGTTCCTACAATGAGCAGTTCTTC.

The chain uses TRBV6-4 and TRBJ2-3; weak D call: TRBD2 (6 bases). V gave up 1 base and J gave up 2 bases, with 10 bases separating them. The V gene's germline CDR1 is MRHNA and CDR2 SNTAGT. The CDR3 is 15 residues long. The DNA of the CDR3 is TGTGCCAGCAGTGACTATGCGGGGTACACAGATACGCAGTATTTT. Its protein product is CASSDYAGYTDTQYF.

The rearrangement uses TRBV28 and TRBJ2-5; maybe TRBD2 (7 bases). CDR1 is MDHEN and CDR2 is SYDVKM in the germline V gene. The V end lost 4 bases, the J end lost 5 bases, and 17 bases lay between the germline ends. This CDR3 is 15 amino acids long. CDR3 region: CASSSPRGGQETQYF. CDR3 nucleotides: TGTGCCAGCAGTTCCCCGAGGGGGGGCCAGGAGACCCAGTACTTC.

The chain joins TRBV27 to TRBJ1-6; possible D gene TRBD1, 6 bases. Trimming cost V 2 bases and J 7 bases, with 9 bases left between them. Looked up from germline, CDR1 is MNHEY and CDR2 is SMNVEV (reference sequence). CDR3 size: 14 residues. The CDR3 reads CASSLTGRNSPLHF. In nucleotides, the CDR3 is TGTGCCAGCAGTTTAACAGGGAGAAATTCACCCCTCCACTTT.

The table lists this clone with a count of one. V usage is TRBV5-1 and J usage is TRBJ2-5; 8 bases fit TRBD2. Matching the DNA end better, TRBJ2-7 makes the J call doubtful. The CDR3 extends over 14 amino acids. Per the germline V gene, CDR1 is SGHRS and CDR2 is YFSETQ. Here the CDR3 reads CASSLGGGSYEQYF. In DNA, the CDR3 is TGCGCCAGCAGCTTGGGCGGGGGGTCCTACGAGCAGTACTTC.

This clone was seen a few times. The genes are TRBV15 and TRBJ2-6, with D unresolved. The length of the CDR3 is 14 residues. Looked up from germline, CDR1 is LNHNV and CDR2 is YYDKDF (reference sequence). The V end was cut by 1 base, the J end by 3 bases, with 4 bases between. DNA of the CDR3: TGTGCCACCAGCAGAGGTATTGGGGCCAACGTCCTGACTTTC. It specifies CATSRGIGANVLTF.

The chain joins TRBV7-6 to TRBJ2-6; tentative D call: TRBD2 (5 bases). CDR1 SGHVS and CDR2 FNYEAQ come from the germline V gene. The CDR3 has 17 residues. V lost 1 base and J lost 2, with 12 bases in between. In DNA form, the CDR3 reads TGTGCCAGCAGCTTAGAGGCGCGGCGGGCTGGGGCCAACGTCCTGACTTTC. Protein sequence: CASSLEARRAGANVLTF.

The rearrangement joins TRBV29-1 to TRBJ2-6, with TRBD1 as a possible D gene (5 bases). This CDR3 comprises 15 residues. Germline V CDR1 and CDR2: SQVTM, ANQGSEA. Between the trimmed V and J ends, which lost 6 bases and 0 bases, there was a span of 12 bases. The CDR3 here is CSVKKDSSGANVLTF. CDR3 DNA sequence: TGCAGCGTGAAGAAAGACAGCTCTGGGGCCAACGTCCTGACTTTC.

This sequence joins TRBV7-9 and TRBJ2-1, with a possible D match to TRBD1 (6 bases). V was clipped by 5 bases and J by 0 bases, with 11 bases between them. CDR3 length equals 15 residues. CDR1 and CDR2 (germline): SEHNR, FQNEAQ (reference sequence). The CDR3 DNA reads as TGTGCCAGCAGCGCCGCAGGGGCCTCCTACAATGAGCAGTTCTTC. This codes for CASSAAGASYNEQFF.

CDR3 sequence reads: CASSPLGQKLGGYTF. CDR3 nucleotides: TGTGCCAGCAGCCCCCTTGGACAGAAACTGGGGGGCTACACCTTC. The rearrangement joins TRBV14 to TRBJ1-2; TRBD1 might be the D (6 bases). V was shortened by 4 bases and J by 8 bases, with 20 bases between the two germline ends. The CDR3 covers 15 residues. Germline CDR1 SGHDN, CDR2 FVKESK.

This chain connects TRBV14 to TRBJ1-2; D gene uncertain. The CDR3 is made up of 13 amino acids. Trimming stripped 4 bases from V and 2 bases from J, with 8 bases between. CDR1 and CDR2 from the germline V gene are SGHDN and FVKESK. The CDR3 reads CASSPAVNYGYTF. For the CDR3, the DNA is TGTGCCAGCAGCCCTGCGGTCAACTATGGCTACACCTTC.

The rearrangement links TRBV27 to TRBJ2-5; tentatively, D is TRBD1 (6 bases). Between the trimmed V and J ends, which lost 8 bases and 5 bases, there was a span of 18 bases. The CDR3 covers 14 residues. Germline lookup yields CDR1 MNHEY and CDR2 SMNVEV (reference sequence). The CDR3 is CASGPFWGLETQYF. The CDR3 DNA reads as TGTGCCAGCGGCCCCTTCTGGGGGCTCGAGACCCAGTACTTC.

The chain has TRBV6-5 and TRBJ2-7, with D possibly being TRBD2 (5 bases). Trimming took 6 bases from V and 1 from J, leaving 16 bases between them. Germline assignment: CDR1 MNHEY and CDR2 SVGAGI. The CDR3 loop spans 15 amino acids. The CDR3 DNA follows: TGTGCCAGCAGGTCCCCGGGATATCCTTCCTACGAGCAGTACTTC. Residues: CASRSPGYPSYEQYF.

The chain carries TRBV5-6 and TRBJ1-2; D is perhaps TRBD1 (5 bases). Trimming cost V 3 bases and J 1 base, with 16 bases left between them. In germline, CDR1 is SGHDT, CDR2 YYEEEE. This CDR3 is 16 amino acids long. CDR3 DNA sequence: TGTGCCAGCAGCTGGGTGGGTCAGGGACTTAACTATGGCTACACCTTC. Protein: CASSWVGQGLNYGYTF.

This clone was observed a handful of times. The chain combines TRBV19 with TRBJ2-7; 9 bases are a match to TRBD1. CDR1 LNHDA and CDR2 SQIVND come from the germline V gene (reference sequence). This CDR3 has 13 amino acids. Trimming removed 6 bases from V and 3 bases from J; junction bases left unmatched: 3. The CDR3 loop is CASSGTGFYEQYF. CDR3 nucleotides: TGTGCCAGTAGCGGGACAGGGTTCTACGAGCAGTACTTC.

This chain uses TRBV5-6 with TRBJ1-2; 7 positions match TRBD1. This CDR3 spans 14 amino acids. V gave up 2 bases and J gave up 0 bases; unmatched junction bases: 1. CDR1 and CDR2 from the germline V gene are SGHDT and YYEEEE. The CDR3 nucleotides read TGTGCCAGCAGCTTTCAGGGGGCTAACTATGGCTACACCTTC. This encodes CASSFQGANYGYTF.

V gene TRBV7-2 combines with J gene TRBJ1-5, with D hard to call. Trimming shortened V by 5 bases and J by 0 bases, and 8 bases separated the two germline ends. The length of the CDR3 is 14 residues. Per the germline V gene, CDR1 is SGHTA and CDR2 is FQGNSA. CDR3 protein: CASSQDSSNQPQHF. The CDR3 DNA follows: TGTGCCAGCAGCCAAGATAGTAGCAATCAGCCCCAGCATTTT.

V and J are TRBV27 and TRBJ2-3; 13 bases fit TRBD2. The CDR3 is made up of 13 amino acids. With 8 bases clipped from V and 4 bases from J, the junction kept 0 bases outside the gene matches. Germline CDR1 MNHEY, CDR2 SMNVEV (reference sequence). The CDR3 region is CASGLAGADTQYF. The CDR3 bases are TGTGCCAGCGGACTAGCGGGGGCAGATACGCAGTATTTT.